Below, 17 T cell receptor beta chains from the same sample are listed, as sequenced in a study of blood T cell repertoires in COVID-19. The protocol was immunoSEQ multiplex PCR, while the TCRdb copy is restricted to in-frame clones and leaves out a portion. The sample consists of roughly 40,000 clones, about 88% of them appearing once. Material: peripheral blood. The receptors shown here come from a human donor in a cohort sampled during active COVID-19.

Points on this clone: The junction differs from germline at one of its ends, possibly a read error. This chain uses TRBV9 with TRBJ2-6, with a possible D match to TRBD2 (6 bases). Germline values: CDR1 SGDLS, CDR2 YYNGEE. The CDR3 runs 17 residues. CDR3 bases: TGTGCCAGCAGCGTATCCGCGGGGTACTCTGGGGCCAACGTCCTCACTTTC. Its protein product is CASSVSAGYSGANVLTF.

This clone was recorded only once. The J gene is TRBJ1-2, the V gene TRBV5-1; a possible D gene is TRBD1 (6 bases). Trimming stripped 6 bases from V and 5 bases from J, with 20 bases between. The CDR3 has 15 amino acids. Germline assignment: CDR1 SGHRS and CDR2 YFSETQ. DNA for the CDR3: TGCGCCAGCAAAATTTGGGACCAGAGGGGGTATGGCTACACCTTC. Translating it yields CASKIWDQRGYGYTF. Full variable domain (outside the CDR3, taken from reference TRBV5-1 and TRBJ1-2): KAGVTQTPRYLIKTRGQQVTLSCSPISGHRSVSWYQQTPGQGLQFLFEYFSETQRNKGNFPGRFSGRQFSNSRSEMNVSTLELGDSALYLCASKIWDQRGYGYTFGSGTRLTVV.

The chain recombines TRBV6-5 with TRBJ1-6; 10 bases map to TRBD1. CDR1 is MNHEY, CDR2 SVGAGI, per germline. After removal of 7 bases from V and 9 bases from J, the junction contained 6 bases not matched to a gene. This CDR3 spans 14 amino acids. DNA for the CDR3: TGTGCCAGCACCACGACAGGGGGCACTTCACCCCTCCACTTT. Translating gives CASTTTGGTSPLHF.

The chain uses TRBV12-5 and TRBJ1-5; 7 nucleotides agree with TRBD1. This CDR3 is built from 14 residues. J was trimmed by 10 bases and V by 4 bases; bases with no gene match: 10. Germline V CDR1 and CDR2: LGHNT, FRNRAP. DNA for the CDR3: TGTGCTAGTGGTTCCGGGACAGCCTTGGATCCCCAGCATTTT. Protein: CASGSGTALDPQHF.

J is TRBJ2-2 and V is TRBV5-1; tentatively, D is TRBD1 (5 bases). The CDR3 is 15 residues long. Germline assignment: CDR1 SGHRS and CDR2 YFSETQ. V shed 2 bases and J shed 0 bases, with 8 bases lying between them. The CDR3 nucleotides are TGCGCCAGCAGCTTAGACAGCCCGAACACCGGGGAGCTGTTTTTT. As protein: CASSLDSPNTGELFF. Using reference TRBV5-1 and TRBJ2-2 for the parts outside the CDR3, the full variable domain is KAGVTQTPRYLIKTRGQQVTLSCSPISGHRSVSWYQQTPGQGLQFLFEYFSETQRNKGNFPGRFSGRQFSNSRSEMNVSTLELGDSALYLCASSLDSPNTGELFFGEGSRLTVL.

The CDR3 loop is CASSVGGTTSTDTQYF. The CDR3 DNA reads TGTGCCAGCAGCGTAGGAGGGACTACTAGCACAGATACGCAGTATTTT. The V gene is TRBV9, the J gene TRBJ2-3, with 7 bases matching TRBD2. The length of the CDR3 is 16 residues. Trimming took 0 bases from V and 0 from J; bases not matched to a gene: 4. From germline, CDR1 is SGDLS and CDR2 YYNGEE.

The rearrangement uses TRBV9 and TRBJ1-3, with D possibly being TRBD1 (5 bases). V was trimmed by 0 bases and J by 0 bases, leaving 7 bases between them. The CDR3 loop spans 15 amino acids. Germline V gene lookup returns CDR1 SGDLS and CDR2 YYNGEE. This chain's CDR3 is CASSVVGDSGNTIYF. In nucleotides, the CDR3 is TGTGCCAGCAGCGTAGTAGGGGACTCTGGAAACACCATATATTTT. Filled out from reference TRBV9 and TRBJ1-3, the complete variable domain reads DSGVTQTPKHLITATGQRVTLRCSPRSGDLSVYWYQQSLDQGLQFLIQYYNGEERAKGNILERFSAQQFPDLHSELNLSSLELGDSALYFCASSVVGDSGNTIYFGEGSWLTVV.

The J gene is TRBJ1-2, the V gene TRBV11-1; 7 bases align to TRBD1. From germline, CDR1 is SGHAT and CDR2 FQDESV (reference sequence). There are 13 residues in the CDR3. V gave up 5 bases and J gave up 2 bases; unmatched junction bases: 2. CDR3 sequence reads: CASSETGNYGYTF. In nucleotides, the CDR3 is TGTGCCAGCAGCGAGACAGGGAACTATGGCTACACCTTC.

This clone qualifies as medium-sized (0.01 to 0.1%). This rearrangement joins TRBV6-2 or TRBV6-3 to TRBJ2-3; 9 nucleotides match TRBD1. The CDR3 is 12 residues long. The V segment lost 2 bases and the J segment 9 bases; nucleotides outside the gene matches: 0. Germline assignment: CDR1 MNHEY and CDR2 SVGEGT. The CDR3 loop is CASSYDRGTQYF. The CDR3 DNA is TGTGCCAGCAGTTACGACAGGGGGACGCAGTATTTT.

The CDR3 DNA reads as TGTGCCTGGAGTGTGAACAGGGGGACTGAAGCTTTCTTT. Translating gives CAWSVNRGTEAFF. This chain uses TRBV30 with TRBJ1-1; 8 bases are a match to TRBD1. With 0 bases clipped from V and 5 bases from J, the junction kept 2 bases outside the gene matches. Per the germline V gene, CDR1 is GTSNPN and CDR2 is SVGIG (reference sequence). The CDR3 consists of 13 residues.

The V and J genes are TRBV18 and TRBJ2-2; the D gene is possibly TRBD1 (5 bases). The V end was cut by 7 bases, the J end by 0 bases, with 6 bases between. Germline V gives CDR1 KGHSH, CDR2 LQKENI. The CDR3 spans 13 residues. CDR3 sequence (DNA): TGTGCCAGCTTCAGGGCGAACACCGGGGAGCTGTTTTTT. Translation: CASFRANTGELFF. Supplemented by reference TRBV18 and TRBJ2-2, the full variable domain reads NAGVMQNPRHLVRRRGQEARLRCSPMKGHSHVYWYRQLPEEGLKFMVYLQKENIIDESGMPKERFSAEFPKEGPSILRIQQVVRGDSAAYFCASFRANTGELFFGEGSRLTVL.

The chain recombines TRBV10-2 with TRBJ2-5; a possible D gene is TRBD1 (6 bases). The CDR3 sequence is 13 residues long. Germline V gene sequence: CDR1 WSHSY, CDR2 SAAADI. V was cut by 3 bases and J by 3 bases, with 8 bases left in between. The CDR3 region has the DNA TGCGCCAGCAGTGAACAGGGAGAAGAGACCCAGTACTTC. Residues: CASSEQGEETQYF.

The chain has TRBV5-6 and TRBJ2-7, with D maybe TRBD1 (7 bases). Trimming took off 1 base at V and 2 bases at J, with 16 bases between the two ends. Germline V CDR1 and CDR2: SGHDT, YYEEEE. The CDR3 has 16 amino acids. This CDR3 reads CASSLWWQGGAYEQYF. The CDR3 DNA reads TGTGCCAGCAGCTTGTGGTGGCAGGGGGGAGCCTACGAGCAGTACTTC.

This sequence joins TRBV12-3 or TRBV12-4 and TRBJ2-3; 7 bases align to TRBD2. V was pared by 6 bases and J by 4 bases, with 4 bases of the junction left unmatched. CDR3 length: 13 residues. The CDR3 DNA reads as TGTGCCAGCAGACATAGCGGGTCAGATACGCAGTATTTT. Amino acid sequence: CASRHSGSDTQYF.

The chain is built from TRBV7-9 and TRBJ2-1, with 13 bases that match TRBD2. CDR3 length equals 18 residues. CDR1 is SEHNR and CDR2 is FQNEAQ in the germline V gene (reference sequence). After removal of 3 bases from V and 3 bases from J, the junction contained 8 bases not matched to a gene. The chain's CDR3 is CASSFGLAGASRYNEQFF. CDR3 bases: TGTGCCAGCAGCTTCGGACTAGCGGGGGCGTCACGCTACAATGAGCAGTTCTTC.

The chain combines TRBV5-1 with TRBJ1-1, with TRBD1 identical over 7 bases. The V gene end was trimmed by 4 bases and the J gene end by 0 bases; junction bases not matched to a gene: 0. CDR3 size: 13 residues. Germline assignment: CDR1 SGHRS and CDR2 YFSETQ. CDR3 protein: CASSQGVNTEAFF. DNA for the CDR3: TGCGCCAGCAGCCAGGGGGTGAACACTGAAGCTTTCTTT.

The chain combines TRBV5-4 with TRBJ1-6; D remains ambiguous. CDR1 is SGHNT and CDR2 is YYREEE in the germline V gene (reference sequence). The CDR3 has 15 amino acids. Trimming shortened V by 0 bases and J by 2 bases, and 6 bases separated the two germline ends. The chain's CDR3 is CASSLGGTYNSPLHF. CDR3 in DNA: TGTGCCAGCAGCTTGGGCGGTACCTATAATTCACCCCTCCACTTT.